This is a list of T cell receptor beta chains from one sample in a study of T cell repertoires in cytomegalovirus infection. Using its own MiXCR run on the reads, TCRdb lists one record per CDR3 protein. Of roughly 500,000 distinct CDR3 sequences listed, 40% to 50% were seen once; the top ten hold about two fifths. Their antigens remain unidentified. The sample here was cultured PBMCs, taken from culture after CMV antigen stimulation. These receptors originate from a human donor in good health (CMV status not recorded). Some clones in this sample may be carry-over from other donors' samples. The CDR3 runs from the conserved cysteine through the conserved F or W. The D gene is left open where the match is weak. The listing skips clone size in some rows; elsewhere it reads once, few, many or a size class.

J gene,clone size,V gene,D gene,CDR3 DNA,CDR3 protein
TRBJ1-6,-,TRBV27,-,TGTGCCAGCAGTTTAGATAGGGGCCCTTCCTCCTATAATTCACCCCTCCACTTT,CASSLDRGPSSYNSPLHF
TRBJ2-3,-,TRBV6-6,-,TGTGCCAGCAGGGGGGACACTAGCACAGATACGCAGTATTTT,CASRGDTSTDTQYF
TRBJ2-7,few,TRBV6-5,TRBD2,TGTGCCAGCAGTTTGGCTAGCGGGTACGAGCAGTACTTC,CASSLASGYEQYF
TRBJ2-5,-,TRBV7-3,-,TGTGCCAGCAGCTTAGTCCAAAGGGGCAGGGAGACCCAGTACTTC,CASSLVQRGRETQYF
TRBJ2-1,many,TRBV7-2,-,TGTGCCAGCAGCTTACCCCTCTCCTACAATGAGCAGTTCTTC,CASSLPLSYNEQFF
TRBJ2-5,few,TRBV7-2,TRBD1,TGTGCCAGCAGCGCAAACCAGGGGGCGTACCAAGAGACCCAGTACTTC,CASSANQGAYQETQYF
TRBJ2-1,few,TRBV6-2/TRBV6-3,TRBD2,TGTGCCAGCAGTTACTCTCTAGCGGGAGGGAGCAATGAGCAGTTCTTC,CASSYSLAGGSNEQFF
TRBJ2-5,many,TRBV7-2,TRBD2,TGTGCCAGCAGCTTAGCGACGACTAGCGGGCAAGAGACCCAGTACTTC,CASSLATTSGQETQYF
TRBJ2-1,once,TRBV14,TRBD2,TGTGCCAGCAGCCAAGGCCGACTAGCGGATTTATACAATGAGCAGTTCTTC,CASSQGRLADLYNEQFF
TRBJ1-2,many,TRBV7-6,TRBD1,TGTGCCAGCAGCACCCGACAGGGGGTTACACTTTATGGCTACACCTTC,CASSTRQGVTLYGYTF
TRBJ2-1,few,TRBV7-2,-,TGTGCCAGCGGGCCAAGCGGTGAGCAGTTCTTC,CASGPSGEQFF
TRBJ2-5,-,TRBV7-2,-,TGTGCCAGCAGCCCACCGATCGCGGGGACCCAGTACTTC,CASSPPIAGTQYF
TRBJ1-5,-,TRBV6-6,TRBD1,TGTGCCAGCAGTGCCGGGACAGTGTCCCAGCATTTT,CASSAGTVSQHF
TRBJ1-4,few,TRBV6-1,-,TGTGCCAGCAGGCCGCAAGGGATGACTAATGAAAAACTGTTTTTT,CASRPQGMTNEKLFF
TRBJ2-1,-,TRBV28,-,TGTGCCAGCATCGGGACTTCGCCCTACAATGAGCAGTTCTTC,CASIGTSPYNEQFF
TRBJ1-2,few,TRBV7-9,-,TGTGCCAGCAGCCTCGGGACTGACCGATCGGGCTACACCTTC,CASSLGTDRSGYTF
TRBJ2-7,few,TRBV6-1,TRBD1,TGTGCCAGCAGTGAAGCCTCGGGACAGCCCTACGAGCAGTACTTC,CASSEASGQPYEQYF
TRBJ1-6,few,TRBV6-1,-,TGTGCCAGCAGTGAAACGGTCGGCCCCCTCAATTCACCCCTCCACTTT,CASSETVGPLNSPLHF
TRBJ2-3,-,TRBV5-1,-,TGCGCCAGCAGCTCGAACAGGGACGATACGCAGTATTTT,CASSSNRDDTQYF
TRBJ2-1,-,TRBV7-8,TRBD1,TGTGCCAGCAGCTTCGACAGGGACAATGAGCAGTTCTTC,CASSFDRDNEQFF
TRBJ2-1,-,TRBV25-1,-,TGTGCCAGCAGTGATTATTCCTACAATGAGCAGTTCTTC,CASSDYSYNEQFF
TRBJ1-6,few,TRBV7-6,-,TGTGCCAGCAGCCCCGACAGGATCTCACCCCTCCACTTT,CASSPDRISPLHF
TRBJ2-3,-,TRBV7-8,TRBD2,TGTGCCAGCAGCTACGCCGGGACTAGACTCACAGATACGCAGTATTTT,CASSYAGTRLTDTQYF
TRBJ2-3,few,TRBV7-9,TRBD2,TGTGCCAGCAGCTCCACTAGCGGGACCGCAGATACGCAGTATTTT,CASSSTSGTADTQYF
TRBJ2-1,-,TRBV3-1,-,TGTGCCAGCAGCCAAGACGTACGTTGGCAGTTCTTC,CASSQDVRWQFF
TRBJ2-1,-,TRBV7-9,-,TGTGCCAGCAGCCCCGGGACTTACAATGAGCAGTTCTTC,CASSPGTYNEQFF
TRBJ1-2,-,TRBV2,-,TGTGCCAGCCGGATCATCGCGGAGGGCTATGGCTACACCTTC,CASRIIAEGYGYTF
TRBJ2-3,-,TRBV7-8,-,TGTGCCAGCAGCTTAGCCTTCGACTTTCCCACAGATACGCAGTATTTT,CASSLAFDFPTDTQYF